This entry lists 13 T cell receptor beta chains sequenced from one sample in a study of blood T cell repertoires in COVID-19. The assay was immunoSEQ multiplex PCR, and TCRdb's table has in-frame clones only and misses some. The profile shows more than 95,000 clones, 89% of them singletons. Sequenced input: peripheral blood. These receptors all come from a woman in her sixties with acute or convalescent COVID-19.

This clone was recorded once. Within the sample, other DNA sequences also encode this same CDR3. The rearrangement joins TRBV19 to TRBJ1-1; 9 positions match TRBD1. The CDR3 contains 15 residues. CDR1 LNHDA and CDR2 SQIVND come from the germline V gene (reference sequence). The trim removed 3 bases at V and 0 bases at J, leaving 2 bases unmatched. For the CDR3, the DNA is TGTGCCAGTAGTATGGGGGACAGGGTGAACACTGAAGCTTTCTTT. It is translated as CASSMGDRVNTEAFF.

V usage is TRBV6-5 and J usage is TRBJ1-1; D gene ambiguous. Trimming shortened V by 6 bases and J by 0 bases, and 14 bases separated the two germline ends. CDR1 is MNHEY and CDR2 is SVGAGI in the germline V gene. CDR3 length equals 15 residues. In DNA, the CDR3 is TGTGCCAGCAGGAGGGCGGGGATAATGAACACTGAAGCTTTCTTT. Translating gives CASRRAGIMNTEAFF.

This clone was counted a few times. The chain joins TRBV9 to TRBJ2-2, with 7 bases matching TRBD2. The germline V gene has CDR1 SGDLS and CDR2 YYNGEE. J gave up 6 bases and V 2 bases, and 7 bases lay outside the gene matches. The CDR3 consists of 15 residues. CDR3 in amino acids: CASSVAGVSPGELFF. For the CDR3, the DNA is TGTGCCAGCAGCGTCGCGGGAGTCTCGCCCGGGGAGCTGTTTTTT.

V and J are TRBV19 and TRBJ1-1, with a possible D match to TRBD1 (5 bases). V lost 2 bases, J lost 6 bases, and 16 bases lay in between. This CDR3 spans 15 amino acids. The germline V gene has CDR1 LNHDA and CDR2 SQIVND (reference sequence). The CDR3 bases are TGTGCCAGTAGTATAACCTGGGGCAGGAGATCTGAAGCTTTCTTT. It yields the protein CASSITWGRRSEAFF.

The CDR3 here is CASTVTSGRAETQYF. As DNA, the CDR3 is TGTGCCAGCACCGTGACTAGCGGGAGAGCAGAGACCCAGTACTTC. This chain links TRBV28 with TRBJ2-5; 12 positions match TRBD2. The CDR3 spans 15 residues. J gave up 4 bases and V 7 bases, and 7 bases lay outside the gene matches. Germline loops: CDR1 MDHEN, CDR2 SYDVKM.

This rearrangement joins TRBV28 to TRBJ1-1, with D tentatively TRBD1 (5 bases). In germline, CDR1 is MDHEN, CDR2 SYDVKM. The CDR3 is 14 amino acids. Trimming stripped 3 bases from V and 7 bases from J, with 15 bases between. The CDR3 DNA sequence: TGTGCCAGCAGTTTGGGCGGGGGAGTTGGTGAAGCTTTCTTT. As protein: CASSLGGGVGEAFF.

The chain is built from TRBV18 and TRBJ1-5; 7 bases fit TRBD1. Unmatched junction bases numbered 4, after V lost 4 bases and J lost 7 bases. The germline CDR1 and CDR2 sequences are KGHSH and LQKENI. This CDR3 is 13 amino acids long. The CDR3 is CASSQGAEQPQHF. The CDR3 bases are TGTGCCAGCTCACAGGGGGCAGAGCAGCCCCAGCATTTT.

J is TRBJ1-2 and V is TRBV19, with 9 bases fitting TRBD1. V was clipped by 6 bases and J by 5 bases; unmatched bases: 7. There are 14 residues in the CDR3. Germline CDR1 reads LNHDA; CDR2 reads SQIVND (reference sequence). The CDR3 sequence: CASRRRDRDYGYTF. In DNA, the CDR3 is TGTGCCAGTAGGCGCCGGGACAGGGATTATGGCTACACCTTC.

This chain connects TRBV30 to TRBJ2-7; TRBD1 aligns across 9 bases. Germline trimming cut 3 bases from V and 1 base from J; bases unmatched to any gene: 4. Looked up from germline, CDR1 is GTSNPN and CDR2 is SVGIG (reference sequence). The CDR3 runs to 14 residues. CDR3 region: CAWSAGTGSYEQYF. The CDR3 DNA reads as TGTGCCTGGAGCGCCGGGACAGGGTCCTACGAGCAGTACTTC. The full variable domain, with the rest looked up from reference TRBV30 and TRBJ2-7, is SQTIHQWPATLVQPVGSPLSLECTVEGTSNPNLYWYRQAAGRGLQLLFYSVGIGQISSEVPQNLSASRPQDRQFILSSKKLLLSDSGFYLCAWSAGTGSYEQYFGPGTRLTVT.

This chain links TRBV14 with TRBJ1-2; D is unclear. Per the germline V gene, CDR1 is SGHDN and CDR2 is FVKESK. CDR3 length equals 13 residues. The V end lost 0 bases, the J end lost 8 bases, and 10 bases lay between the germline ends. The CDR3 region is CASSQDVQYGYTF. The CDR3 bases are TGTGCCAGCAGCCAAGATGTGCAGTACGGCTACACCTTC.

The rearrangement joins TRBV5-1 to TRBJ1-1, with TRBD1 matching over 8 bases. The CDR3 contains 12 residues. CDR1 is SGHRS, CDR2 YFSETQ, per germline. V shed 7 bases, J shed 3 bases, and the junction held 2 bases outside the gene matches. CDR3 DNA: TGCGCCAGCCAGGGGGCGGACACTGAAGCTTTCTTT. This sequence encodes CASQGADTEAFF.

J is TRBJ2-1 and V is TRBV19, with TRBD1 identical over 9 bases. V lost 7 bases to trimming and J lost 4 bases; unmatched junction nucleotides: 8. The CDR3 loop spans 15 amino acids. Looked up from germline, CDR1 is LNHDA and CDR2 is SQIVND (reference sequence). The chain's CDR3 is CASKDRGMGYNEQFF. DNA for the CDR3: TGTGCCAGTAAGGACAGGGGAATGGGTTACAATGAGCAGTTCTTC. Full variable domain (remainder filled in from reference TRBV19 and TRBJ2-1): DGGITQSPKYLFRKEGQNVTLSCEQNLNHDAMYWYRQDPGQGLRLIYYSQIVNDFQKGDIAEGYSVSREKKESFPLTVTSAQKNPTAFYLCASKDRGMGYNEQFFGPGTRLTVL.

The V call is TRBV7-9, the J call TRBJ2-1, with 7 bases identical to TRBD1. J was trimmed by 2 bases and V by 6 bases; bases with no gene match: 7. The germline CDR1 and CDR2 sequences are SEHNR and FQNEAQ (reference sequence). The CDR3 length is 15 residues. CDR3 residues: CASSTRGRAYNEQFF. The CDR3 bases are TGTGCCAGCAGTACCAGGGGGAGAGCCTACAATGAGCAGTTCTTC.